This TCR beta chain was profiled in a study of blood T cell repertoires in COVID-19 (dated by TCRdb to 2020 to 2022). Regarding the research as a whole: Samples covering the acute and convalescent phases of COVID-19 were provided by collaborators in the United States, Italy and Spain. Where available, HLA class I and class II types were taken from metadata supplied by the sample provider and were not determined by assay-based typing. Samples were obtained from the ongoing ImmuneRACE study (first 160 participants) and from about 1,300 subjects provided by 6 global collaborators. Subjects who had been exposed to COVID-19, were actively infected with it, or had recovered from it provided the deeply sampled blood TCRbeta repertoires that made up the dataset. The prospective study material was composed of cDNA or gDNA derived from T cells, B-cell-depleted T cells, or PBMCs. The repertoires were released in a freely available public database meant as a resource for research on the immune response to SARS-CoV-2. A de-identified subject ID, COVID-19 status, age in years and sex were almost always included in the sample metadata. Study-level results and caveats: The quantity of clinical and demographic metadata differed by source and by participant and was supplied without curation.

The CDR3 starts with the cysteine, ends with the phenylalanine, and has 15 residues. Just CDR3 DNA is preserved here, 45 bases in frame from base 1. For this chain, trimming is 4 bases at the V end and 5 bases at the J end, and the number of junction bases without a gene match is 9. The germline V gene (reference sequence) yields SGHNT for CDR1 and YYREEE for CDR2. The immunoSEQ Assay, a bias-controlled multiplex PCR, was used to amplify TCRbeta CDR3 regions from genomic DNA. The paper's data handling went like this. The number of nucleated cells in each sample was estimated from the amplification of reference gene primers within the assay. Sequence reads were collapsed and filtered to measure the absolute abundance of every unique TCRbeta CDR3 rearrangement. For each sample, productive Simpson clonality was calculated as the square root of Simpson's diversity index across productive rearrangements. TCRdb holds this immuneACCESS table with in-frame rearrangements only. Some clones are missing; in checked studies, unresolved V genes explain under half, and the rest has no known cause. The V and J calls and the clone size are those of that table, but D and trimming were determined from the DNA. The sample records tens of thousands of clones, 80% to 90% of which are singletons. Under 8% of the sample goes to the ten largest clones.

Whole blood was collected in K2EDTA tubes by collaborating institutions according to the institutions' own protocols. For TCRbeta analysis, collaborators shipped samples as frozen whole blood, isolated PBMCs, or DNA extracted from either of those sample types. On this clone itself: Its antigen target is currently unknown. Nothing much larger sits one base from this clone, and base qualities are not available.

This chain joins TRBV5-4 to TRBJ2-3, and 8 bases in between align with TRBD2. This clonotype was sampled from a human donor in a cohort sampled during active COVID-19. Sequencing input: peripheral blood. This receptor has the CDR3 CASSPDSGSKDTQYF. Here is the DNA: TGTGCCAGCAGCCCAGACAGCGGGAGTAAAGATACGCAGTATTTT.